This T cell receptor beta chain was captured in a study of T cell changes during pregnancy in multiple sclerosis. The repertoire was sequenced with immunoSEQ multiplex PCR; TCRdb's copy has only in-frame clones and lacks some. The sample records about 80,000 clones, roughly 94% being singletons. The sequence came from a female donor with multiple sclerosis, enrolled in a pregnancy study. The specimen comprised peripheral blood, sampled before pregnancy.

CDR3 sequence: CASSVAGQGGSGANVLTF. The CDR3 DNA follows: TGTGCCAGCAGCGTAGCTGGGCAGGGAGGCTCTGGGGCCAACGTCCTGACTTTC. The chain uses TRBV9 and TRBJ2-6, with a tentative D call TRBD2 (6 bases). The length of the CDR3 is 18 residues. Trimming cost V 0 bases and J 0 bases, with 13 bases left between them. Per germline, CDR1 SGDLS and CDR2 YYNGEE. Full variable domain (outside the CDR3, taken from reference TRBV9 and TRBJ2-6): DSGVTQTPKHLITATGQRVTLRCSPRSGDLSVYWYQQSLDQGLQFLIQYYNGEERAKGNILERFSAQQFPDLHSELNLSSLELGDSALYFCASSVAGQGGSGANVLTFGAGSRLTVL.